This is a list of T cell receptor beta chains from one sample in a study of T cells in Graves' hyperthyroidism and ophthalmopathy. A single record per CDR3 protein comes from TCRdb applying MiXCR to the multiplex PCR reads. The sample shows around 600,000 distinct CDR3 sequences, more than 12% of them seen only once. What was sequenced was blood. The receptor set was obtained from a woman in her forties or fifties with Graves' ophthalmopathy. Each CDR3 is given with its conserved first and last residue. The D gene is left open where the match is weak. Rows may omit the clone size; those that give it use once, few, many or a size class.

TRBV19	.	.	TRBJ2-1	13	TGTGCCAGAAACCCTAGAATCTACAATGAGCAGTTCTTC	CARNPRIYNEQFF
TRBV9	.	many	TRBJ2-2	14	TGTGCCAGCAGCGGATTGATTGACACCGGGGAGCTGTTTTTT	CASSGLIDTGELFF
TRBV7-2	.	many	TRBJ2-1	15	TGTGCCAGCAGCTTAGTTCGGACACAGTACAATGAGCAGTTCTTC	CASSLVRTQYNEQFF
TRBV5-1	.	many	TRBJ1-5	14	TGCGCCAGCAGTCCCGGGCATGGCAATCAGCCCCAGCATTTT	CASSPGHGNQPQHF
TRBV18	.	many	TRBJ1-3	16	TGTGCCAGCTCACCAACGGGATACGGTACTGGAAACACCATATATTTT	CASSPTGYGTGNTIYF
TRBV13	TRBD2	many	TRBJ2-5	16	TGTGCCAGCAGCACGATGACTAGCGCAGGGCTAGAGACCCAGTACTTC	CASSTMTSAGLETQYF
TRBV6-5	.	.	TRBJ1-1	13	TGTGCCAGCAGAACCGAGTGGAACACTGAAGCTTTCTTT	CASRTEWNTEAFF
TRBV29-1	.	few	TRBJ1-1	16	TGCAGCGTTGTTAGAAGGGACTGGAGCCTGAACACTGAAGCTTTCTTT	CSVVRRDWSLNTEAFF
TRBV6-2/TRBV6-3	TRBD2	.	TRBJ2-1	13	TGTGCCAGCAGTTACGGTATAGCGGGAGGGCAGTTCTTC	CASSYGIAGGQFF
TRBV5-5	TRBD2	.	TRBJ2-5	16	TGTGCCAGCAGCTTGGATATAGCGGGAGGGTTAGAGACCCAGTACTTC	CASSLDIAGGLETQYF
TRBV7-9	.	many	TRBJ1-1	14	TGTGCCAGCATGGTGGCAGCAGCGAACACTGAAGCTTTCTTT	CASMVAAANTEAFF
TRBV27	.	many	TRBJ1-4	15	TGTGCCAGCAGTCCAGTGGGGGGGTCGAGGGAAAAACTGTTTTTT	CASSPVGGSREKLFF
TRBV18	TRBD2	.	TRBJ2-2	18	TGTGCCAGCTCACCAATCAGCCTAGCGGGAGTCGGAACCGGGGAGCTGTTTTTT	CASSPISLAGVGTGELFF
TRBV28	.	many	TRBJ2-7	14	TGTGCCAGCAGTTTTCCCGGGGGGCCCTACGAGCAGTACTTC	CASSFPGGPYEQYF
TRBV7-2	.	few	TRBJ1-3	14	TGTGCCAGCAGCTTGGGCCGGGGGGGAAACACCATATATTTT	CASSLGRGGNTIYF
TRBV20-1	.	many	TRBJ2-3	13	TGCAGTGCTGTTGGACAGATCACAGATACGCAGTATTTT	CSAVGQITDTQYF
TRBV20-1	TRBD1	many	TRBJ1-2	13	TGCAGTGCTAGAGTAGGGGGCGTCTGGGGCTACACCTTC	CSARVGGVWGYTF
TRBV27	TRBD1	many	TRBJ2-5	16	TGTGCCAGCAGTTTATATCCGGGACAGTACCAAGAGACCCAGTACTTC	CASSLYPGQYQETQYF
TRBV7-3	.	few	TRBJ1-5	13	TGTGCCAGCAGCTTAACGTATGATCAGCCCCAGCATTTT	CASSLTYDQPQHF
TRBV5-1	.	many	TRBJ2-7	15	TGCGCCAGCAGCTTGAGGTGGGAGGAGGTCTACGAGCAGTACTTC	CASSLRWEEVYEQYF
TRBV28	.	many	TRBJ1-1	12	TGTGCCAGCAGGATTTTGAACACTGAAGCTTTCTTT	CASRILNTEAFF
TRBV7-9	.	.	TRBJ1-2	16	TGTGCCAGCACCGCCGAGATAAGGTCAGCGGGAGATGGCTACACCTTC	CASTAEIRSAGDGYTF
TRBV7-9	TRBD1	few	TRBJ2-1	14	TGTGCCAGCAGCTTAGGAGGGGGCCTCGATGAGCAGTTCTTC	CASSLGGGLDEQFF
TRBV14	TRBD1	few	TRBJ1-2	16	TGTGCCAGCAGCCAAGATCTCAGGACAGGGCTCTATGGCTACACCTTC	CASSQDLRTGLYGYTF
TRBV14	TRBD2	few	TRBJ2-1	19	TGTGCCAGCAGGGCAGGACTAGCGGGAGACCCTCCCTCCTACAATGAGCAGTTCTTC	CASRAGLAGDPPSYNEQFF
TRBV29-1	.	few	TRBJ2-3	13	TGCAGCGTTGGCCAGGGAGGGGGTGATACGCAGTATTTT	CSVGQGGGDTQYF
TRBV28	.	many	TRBJ1-5	14	TGTGCCAGCAGTTTGACGGCCGGCAATCAGCCCCAGCATTTT	CASSLTAGNQPQHF
TRBV5-8	TRBD1	.	TRBJ2-5	16	TGTGCCAGCAGCTTGGTCCCCGGGACAGGGATGGAGACCCAGTACTTC	CASSLVPGTGMETQYF
TRBV7-6	.	many	TRBJ2-2	14	TGTGCCAGCAGCTTGGGACCCGGGGTGGGGGAGCTGTTTTTT	CASSLGPGVGELFF
TRBV4-2	.	.	TRBJ2-7	14	TGTGCCAGCAGCCTCCTAGTCACGAACAACGAGCAGTACTTC	CASSLLVTNNEQYF
TRBV29-1	TRBD1	many	TRBJ1-1	13	TGCAGCGTCGACGACAGGGTGAACACTGAAGCTTTCTTT	CSVDDRVNTEAFF
TRBV18	.	few	TRBJ1-2	14	TGTGCCAGCTCTCGCTCACAGGAGAGCTATGGCTACACCTTC	CASSRSQESYGYTF
TRBV7-9	TRBD2	.	TRBJ2-3	18	TGTGCCAGCAGCACGTGGGGACTAGCGGGAGGGACCACAGATACGCAGTATTTT	CASSTWGLAGGTTDTQYF
TRBV4-1	TRBD1	.	TRBJ1-5	15	TGCGCCAGCAGCCAAACAGGGGAGGTCAATCAGCCCCAGCATTTT	CASSQTGEVNQPQHF
TRBV10-3	.	.	TRBJ2-1	16	TGTGCCATCAGTGTTCAAGAGGGCCCGGGGGATAATGAGCAGTTCTTC	CAISVQEGPGDNEQFF
TRBV20-1	TRBD2	many	TRBJ2-7	16	TGCAGTGCTAGAGTCAACAGCGGGAGGGCCTTCTACGAGCAGTACTTC	CSARVNSGRAFYEQYF
TRBV2	.	few	TRBJ2-2	12	TGTGCCCGACAGGGAGGCACCGGGGAGCTGTTTTTT	CARQGGTGELFF
TRBV15	TRBD2	many	TRBJ2-1	13	TGTGCCACCAGCGGGCTAGCGGTAAATGAGCAGTTCTTC	CATSGLAVNEQFF
TRBV9	.	few	TRBJ2-3	15	TGTGCCAGCGGCCCCTACGGGGCTAGCACAGATACGCAGTATTTT	CASGPYGASTDTQYF
TRBV3-1	.	many	TRBJ2-2	15	TGTGCCAGCAGCCAACGACTAGTTAACACCGGGGAGCTGTTTTTT	CASSQRLVNTGELFF
TRBV7-9	.	.	TRBJ1-6	14	TGTGCCAGCAGCGCTACGGCAGGGAATTCACCCCTCCACTTT	CASSATAGNSPLHF
TRBV9	.	few	TRBJ2-7	12	TGTGCCAGCAGCGCCCTGGTGGGGGAGCAGTACTTC	CASSALVGEQYF
TRBV15	.	few	TRBJ2-1	12	TGTGCCACCAGCAGAGATATGGGTGAGCAGTTCTTC	CATSRDMGEQFF
TRBV20-1	.	many	TRBJ1-5	15	TGCAGTGCTAGAGATACTGGGGGGGGTCATCAGCCCCAGCATTTT	CSARDTGGGHQPQHF
TRBV9	.	many	TRBJ2-5	12	TGTGCCAGCAGCGTGGCAAATGGACCCCAGTACTTC	CASSVANGPQYF
TRBV14	TRBD2	many	TRBJ2-1	18	TGTGCCAGCAGCCAAGGACGAACTAGCGGGAGAACTGACAATGAGCAGTTCTTC	CASSQGRTSGRTDNEQFF
TRBV18	.	many	TRBJ1-6	14	TGTGCCAGCTCACTCACAGGGAGTAATTCACCCCTCCACTTT	CASSLTGSNSPLHF
TRBV2	.	many	TRBJ2-5	16	TGTGCCAGCAGTGAATCACCGGGAGTTCAGAGGGAGACCCAGTACTTC	CASSESPGVQRETQYF
TRBV12-3/TRBV12-4	TRBD2	.	TRBJ2-2	14	TGTGCCAGCAGTTGGACTAGTGACACCGGGGAGCTGTTTTTT	CASSWTSDTGELFF
TRBV20-1	TRBD1	many	TRBJ1-4	14	TGCAGTGCTACCTACCCGGGACAGTCCGAAAAACTGTTTTTT	CSATYPGQSEKLFF
TRBV20-1	.	.	TRBJ2-7	13	TGCAGTGCTAGACGTCCCGGTCCCCATGAGCAGTACTTC	CSARRPGPHEQYF
TRBV3-1	TRBD2	.	TRBJ2-5	17	TGTGCCAGCAGCCGAAGCTCAGCGGGAGTGAGGCCGGAGACCCAGTACTTC	CASSRSSAGVRPETQYF
TRBV11-2	TRBD2	many	TRBJ2-3	17	TGTGCCAGCAGCTTACGGTGGACGGGAGGGTGGGCAGATACGCAGTATTTT	CASSLRWTGGWADTQYF
TRBV29-1	TRBD1	.	TRBJ2-3	14	TGCAGCGTCGGGACAGGGGATCACACAGATACGCAGTATTTT	CSVGTGDHTDTQYF
TRBV20-1	TRBD2	.	TRBJ2-2	16	TGCAGTGCTAGAGTGGTCGGCGGGAGGCGCACCGGGGAGCTGTTTTTT	CSARVVGGRRTGELFF
TRBV12-3/TRBV12-4	TRBD2	many	TRBJ2-2	17	TGTGCCAGCAGTTTGCTTGGGATAGCGGGGAACACCGGGGAGCTGTTTTTT	CASSLLGIAGNTGELFF
TRBV6-1	.	many	TRBJ1-2	13	TGTGCCAGCCAGCGGGGGGGGGCGAGTGGCTACACCTTC	CASQRGGASGYTF
TRBV12-3/TRBV12-4	TRBD2	many	TRBJ2-3	15	TGTGCCAGCAGTTTAGGCGGGAGTGGGTCCGATACGCAGTATTTT	CASSLGGSGSDTQYF
TRBV27	.	.	TRBJ2-1	15	TGTGCCAGCAGTCACGACAGCAGCTCCTACAATGAGCAGTTCTTC	CASSHDSSSYNEQFF
TRBV12-5	TRBD1	.	TRBJ1-4	15	TGTGCTAGTGGTTTCCAGGGGGCGCGCGAGGAAAAACTGTTTTTT	CASGFQGAREEKLFF